The 17 T cell receptor beta chains presented below share a single source sample, sequenced in a study of blood T cell repertoires in COVID-19. TCRdb's table, derived via immunoSEQ multiplex PCR, lists solely in-frame clones and lacks some. Among around 160,000 clones listed, around 85% were seen once. Sequencing input: peripheral blood. These receptors came from a man between 60 and 75 years old with acute or convalescent COVID-19.

This chain uses TRBV5-1 with TRBJ1-4; 8 nucleotides align to TRBD1. The CDR3 is 15 amino acids. Per germline, CDR1 SGHRS and CDR2 YFSETQ. V gave up 4 bases and J gave up 4 bases; unmatched junction bases: 6. This chain's CDR3 is CASSPGTGLNEKLFF. The CDR3 DNA follows: TGCGCCAGCAGCCCCGGGACAGGCCTTAATGAAAAACTGTTTTTT.

About this clone: Because the CDR3 is missing its conserved closing phenylalanine or tryptophan, this is likely a read error. The DNA is left out, because the CDR3 cannot be placed on it with certainty; the CDR3 is given as TCRdb lists it. The V gene is TRBV28, the J gene TRBJ2-4; the listed D gene, TRBD1, was not tested against the DNA. The CDR3 totals 12 residues, both ends included. CDR1 MDHEN and CDR2 SYDVKM come from the germline V gene. CDR3 in amino acids: CASSCGRDRGLE.

The chain combines TRBV11-2 with TRBJ2-7, with 16 bases matching TRBD2. J gave up 12 bases and V 6 bases, and 11 bases lay outside the gene matches. Germline-derived CDR1 and CDR2 are SGHAT and FQNNGV. CDR3 length equals 15 residues. CDR3 DNA: TGTGCCAGCAGGAACACCGGGACTAGCGGGAGGGGGCTGTACTTC. Translated: CASRNTGTSGRGLYF.

The chain recombines TRBV3-1 (or the pseudogene TRBV3-2) with TRBJ2-3; 10 bases line up with TRBD2. Trimming removed 2 bases from V and 11 bases from J; junction bases left unmatched: 7. Germline V CDR1 and CDR2: LGHDT, YNNKEL (reference sequence). This CDR3 contains 14 residues. The CDR3 DNA reads as TGTGCCAGCAGCCAAACTAGCGGGGCGGCGAGGCAGTATTTT. It encodes CASSQTSGAARQYF.

The chain joins TRBV5-4 to TRBJ1-2; possibly TRBD1 for D (6 bases). This CDR3 is built from 16 residues. Trimming removed 0 bases at V and 8 bases at J, with 20 bases between. CDR1 SGHNT and CDR2 YYREEE come from the germline V gene (reference sequence). The CDR3 bases are TGTGCCAGCAGCTTGGTCGGCGGGGGCGGGTTGAGGGGCTACACCTTC. This gives the protein CASSLVGGGGLRGYTF.

This chain connects TRBV9 to TRBJ2-5; D is unclear. There are 15 residues in the CDR3. CDR1 SGDLS and CDR2 YYNGEE come from the germline V gene. Trimming removed 0 bases from V and 2 bases from J, with 11 bases in between. CDR3: CASSVAGLVQETQYF. The CDR3, as DNA: TGTGCCAGCAGCGTAGCGGGTTTAGTACAAGAGACCCAGTACTTC.

The chain recombines TRBV30 with TRBJ2-3; 9 nucleotides line up with TRBD1. This CDR3 comprises 17 residues. The V gene's germline CDR1 is GTSNPN and CDR2 SVGIG (reference sequence). V trimming: 4 bases; J trimming: 2 bases; junction bases outside the gene matches: 13. CDR3 bases: TGTGCCTGGACTGGGGGCACAGGGGGCGCCCCCACAGATACGCAGTATTTT. Encoded protein: CAWTGGTGGAPTDTQYF.

The chain has TRBV28 and TRBJ2-7, with D possibly matching TRBD2 (5 bases). The V end was cut by 6 bases, the J end by 4 bases, with 10 bases between. Germline V gene lookup returns CDR1 MDHEN and CDR2 SYDVKM. This CDR3 has 12 amino acids. This chain's CDR3 is CASSQGSYEQYF. The CDR3 DNA follows: TGTGCCAGCAGCCAAGGGAGTTACGAGCAGTACTTC.

The genes are TRBV5-4 and TRBJ1-3; 7 bases fit TRBD1. V shed 4 bases, J shed 0 bases, and the junction held 7 bases outside the gene matches. Germline-derived CDR1 and CDR2 are SGHNT and YYREEE (reference sequence). This CDR3 is built from 16 residues. CDR3 residues: CASSPTTGPSGNTIYF. The CDR3 bases are TGTGCCAGCAGCCCTACGACAGGGCCCTCTGGAAACACCATATATTTT.

The chain recombines TRBV3-1 (or the pseudogene TRBV3-2) with TRBJ1-1, with D perhaps matching TRBD1 (5 bases). Trimming left V 2 bases short and J 3 bases short, with 10 bases between. CDR1 is LGHDT, CDR2 YNNKEL, per germline (reference sequence). This CDR3 contains 14 residues. In DNA, the CDR3 is TGTGCCAGCAGCCAACCCGGGGGGTACACTGAAGCTTTCTTT. Protein: CASSQPGGYTEAFF.

The chain's CDR3 is CASSLLGSEGLFRDTQYF. In DNA, the CDR3 is TGTGCCAGCAGTTTACTCGGTTCGGAGGGCCTATTTAGAGATACGCAGTATTTT. This chain joins TRBV27 and TRBJ2-3; possible D gene TRBD2, 6 bases. CDR3 size: 18 residues. In germline, CDR1 is MNHEY, CDR2 SMNVEV (reference sequence). Trimming took off 2 bases at V and 5 bases at J, with 23 bases between the two ends.

The gene calls are TRBV7-6 and TRBJ2-5, with a weak D call TRBD1 (6 bases). Deletions cut 3 bases from V and 3 bases from J, with 14 bases between. The CDR3 loop spans 15 amino acids. CDR1 is SGHVS and CDR2 is FNYEAQ in the germline V gene. The CDR3 sequence: CASSLTGRGKETQYF. In DNA form, the CDR3 reads TGTGCCAGCAGCTTGACAGGAAGGGGTAAAGAGACCCAGTACTTC.

V and J are TRBV28 and TRBJ1-2; D call uncertain. V lost 10 bases to trimming and J lost 2 bases, with 17 bases between them. This CDR3 contains 14 residues. CDR1 is MDHEN and CDR2 is SYDVKM in the germline V gene. The CDR3: CATGVLPLNYGYTF. The DNA for the CDR3 is TGTGCCACCGGGGTACTCCCACTAAACTATGGCTACACCTTC.

The gene calls are TRBV28 and TRBJ1-5; the D is unclear. Looked up from germline, CDR1 is MDHEN and CDR2 is SYDVKM. The V end lost 6 bases, the J end lost 9 bases, and 12 bases lay between the germline ends. The CDR3 length is 12 residues. The CDR3 bases are TGTGCCAGCAGCCAATCGGACTCGCCCCAGCATTTT. The encoded protein is CASSQSDSPQHF.

The chain is built from TRBV24-1 and TRBJ2-2; a weak D match, TRBD2 (6 bases). The CDR3 has 16 amino acids. CDR1 is KGHDR and CDR2 is SFDVKD in the germline V gene. Between the trimmed V and J ends, which lost 0 bases and 4 bases, there was a span of 11 bases. The CDR3 spells CATSDLSGVGTGELFF. CDR3 DNA sequence: TGTGCCACCAGTGATTTGTCGGGGGTAGGCACCGGGGAGCTGTTTTTT.

The CDR3 DNA reads as TGTGCCAGCAGCTTTAGCGGACAGGGGGCAAACACTGAAGCTTTCTTT. Residues: CASSFSGQGANTEAFF. This chain uses TRBV5-4 with TRBJ1-1, with 11 bases lining up with TRBD1. The CDR3 spans 16 residues. Germline V gene lookup returns CDR1 SGHNT and CDR2 YYREEE (reference sequence). The V gene end was trimmed by 2 bases and the J gene end by 2 bases; junction bases not matched to a gene: 5.

The V call is TRBV6-5, the J call TRBJ1-1, with a possible D match to TRBD1 (6 bases). Trimming pared 7 bases from V and 0 bases from J, leaving 12 bases between. Germline V gene lookup returns CDR1 MNHEY and CDR2 SVGAGI. This CDR3 spans 14 amino acids. This CDR3 is CASITGTLNTEAFF. In DNA, the CDR3 is TGTGCCAGCATAACCGGGACATTGAACACTGAAGCTTTCTTT.